One sample yielded the 19 T cell receptor beta chains listed below, sequenced in a study of tissue T cells after allogeneic stem cell transplantation. Sequencing was performed with immunoSEQ multiplex PCR; in TCRdb, only in-frame clones are kept and a portion is missing. The sample records 5,500 to 8,500 clones, approximately 50% being singletons. Stated time point: mouse harvest day 7 after allogeneic transplant. The graft held 10^6 splenic CD5+ T cells and 10^7 T-cell-depleted bone marrow cells. Sequencing was performed on gut tissue. The receptors stem from a female BALB/c mouse given C57BL/6 T cells with graft-versus-host disease after an allogeneic hematopoietic cell transplant.

Only a few counts were recorded for this clone. Genes and germline are mouse. The sequence runs out 1 residue before the end of the CDR3; the remainder is reconstructed from the germline J gene. The chain recombines TRBV26 with TRBJ1-1, with D tentatively TRBD1 (6 bases). This CDR3 comprises 14 residues. V was cut by 2 bases and J by 4 bases, with 11 bases left in between. Germline-derived CDR1 and CDR2 are KGHPV and FQNQEV (reference sequence). The CDR3 sequence is CASSLGGRVTEVFF. The DNA read from the CDR3 is TGTGCCAGCAGTCTGGGGGGGCGCGTCACAGAAGTCTTC.

In the case of this clone: These gene names are mouse names. With the read ending 1 residue before the CDR3 end, the germline J gene is used to fill in that end. The J gene is TRBJ1-1, the V gene TRBV3, with TRBD1 as a possible D gene (6 bases). The germline V gene encodes CDR1 SNHLY and CDR2 FYNGKV (reference sequence). V lost 5 bases to trimming and J lost 3 bases, with 10 bases between them. The CDR3 is 13 amino acids. CDR3 DNA, as far as it was read: TGTGCCAGCAGCCCGACAGGACACACAGAAGTCTTC. Translated, it gives CASSPTGHTEVF. The complete CDR3 reads CASSPTGHTEVFF.

With respect to this clone: Any gene name here is a mouse gene name. The read gets to within 1 residue of the CDR3 end, and the germline J gene fills in the rest. The chain combines TRBV23 with TRBJ1-3. Germline lookup yields CDR1 KGHTA and CDR2 FQNQQP. The CDR3 spans 13 residues. The CDR3 here is CSSSQGIGNTLYF. The sequenced part of the CDR3 DNA is TGCTCCAGCAGTCAAGGGATTGGAAATACGCTCTAT.

Comment on this clone: The genes and germline here are from mouse. The read finishes 1 residue shy of the CDR3 end, and the germline J gene is used to complete it. The chain links TRBV13-2 to TRBJ1-6, with 7 bases matching TRBD1. TRBJ1-6 is treated as an ORF (open reading frame) with a function not yet certain. This CDR3 region has 15 residues. The junction had 6 bases not matched to a gene; V was cut back by 2 bases and J by 7 bases. The germline gives CDR1 NNHNN, CDR2 SYGAGS (reference sequence). The CDR3 loop reads CASGDLQGRNSPLYF. CDR3 DNA, as far as it was read: TGTGCCAGCGGTGACCTACAGGGGCGGAATTCGCCCCTCTAC.

Concerning this clone: Gene names are the mouse ones. The CDR3 end is not reached by the read, which stops 1 residue before it; the germline J gene fills it in. The rearrangement links TRBV26 to TRBJ2-3; D is unresolved. This CDR3 contains 14 residues. Between the trimmed V and J ends, which lost 5 bases and 0 bases, there was a span of 9 bases. Germline V gene sequence: CDR1 KGHPV, CDR2 FQNQEV (reference sequence). CDR3 DNA (partial): TGTGCCAGCAGTGCGGGGTCTAGTGCAGAAACGCTGTAT. It specifies CASSAGSSAETLY. The entire CDR3 protein is CASSAGSSAETLYF.

Concerning this clone: Any gene name here is a mouse gene name. The read is 1 residue too short to cover the CDR3 end, so that end is filled in from the germline J gene. This chain connects TRBV23 to TRBJ2-5; the table calls TRBD1, which could not be checked here. The CDR3 extends over 14 amino acids. The germline CDR1 and CDR2 sequences are KGHTA and FQNQQP. The CDR3 loop is CSSSQSEGRDTQYF. The covered CDR3 bases are TGCTCCAGCAGTCAATCGGAGGGGAGGGACACCCAGTAC. The full variable domain, its missing parts supplied by reference TRBV23 and TRBJ2-5, is DAAVTQKPRYLIKMKGQEAEMKCIPEKGHTAVFWYQQKQSKELKFLIYFQNQQPLDQIDMVKERFSAVCPSSSLCSLGIRTCEAEDSALYLCSSSQSEGRDTQYFGPGTRLLVL.

About this clone itself: Gene labels here are mouse ones. The CDR3 extends 1 residue past the end of the read, so its final part is completed from the germline J gene. This chain uses TRBV16 with TRBJ2-3; the match to TRBD2 covers 11 bases. CDR3 length: 14 amino acids. V shed 5 bases, J shed 5 bases, and the junction held 3 bases outside the gene matches. Germline assignment: CDR1 SGHSA and CDR2 FRNQAP. The CDR3 loop reads CASSHGLGGETLYF. The CDR3 DNA, read in part, is TGTGCAAGCAGCCACGGACTGGGGGGAGAAACGCTGTAT.

In this sample, this clone turned up a few times. Gene names are mouse gene names. The read stops 1 residue short of the end of the CDR3; the missing end is completed from the germline J gene. The genes are TRBV26 and TRBJ2-1; no firm D call. V dropped 0 bases and J dropped 0 bases, with 6 bases sitting between them. Germline lookup yields CDR1 KGHPV and CDR2 FQNQEV (reference sequence). The CDR3 is made up of 15 amino acids. CDR3 bases read: TGTGCCAGCAGTCTGTCGTCATATAACTATGCTGAGCAGTTC. The encoded protein is CASSLSSYNYAEQF. The full CDR3 sequence reads CASSLSSYNYAEQFF.

Note on this clone: Gene labels here are mouse ones. CDR3 loop: CASRDWGGGEQYF. Incomplete CDR3 DNA: TGTGCCAGCAGGGACTGGGGGGGCGGTGAACAGTAC. The rearrangement joins TRBV13-1 to TRBJ2-7; 13 bases are shared with TRBD2. From the germline J gene comes the end of the CDR3, since the read stops 1 residue before it. This CDR3 is built from 13 residues. The germline gives CDR1 NSHNY, CDR2 SYGAGN. The V and J ends lost 5 bases and 6 bases, in that order; junction bases with no gene match: 2.

In its sample, this clone was seen a few times. The gene names given are mouse names. The CDR3 sequence: CASSYRVEQYF. Partial CDR3 DNA: TGTGCCAGCAGTTACAGGGTTGAACAGTAC. The chain carries TRBV26 and TRBJ2-7, with a tentative D call TRBD1 (6 bases). The read finishes 1 residue shy of the CDR3 end, and the germline J gene is used to complete it. Germline CDR1 reads KGHPV; CDR2 reads FQNQEV (reference sequence). V lost 5 bases and J lost 6, with 8 bases in between. This CDR3 comprises 11 residues.

About this clone: The gene symbols are mouse symbols. The CDR3 extends 1 residue past the end of the read, so its final part is completed from the germline J gene. The chain has TRBV17 and TRBJ1-1; D is ambiguous. Germline V gene data show CDR1 as MNHDT and CDR2 as YYDKIL. This CDR3 spans 12 amino acids. V lost 7 bases and J lost 0, with 6 bases in between. The CDR3 spells CASTQSNTEVFF. CDR3 DNA, as far as it was read: TGTGCTAGCACCCAGTCAAACACAGAAGTCTTC.

This clone was seen a single time. The gene names given are mouse names. The read terminates 1 residue before the CDR3 end, so the remaining end is supplied by the germline J gene. The V and J genes are TRBV14 and TRBJ2-1; TRBD1 agrees at 7 bases. Trimming removed 2 bases from V and 1 base from J; junction bases left unmatched: 3. Per the germline V gene, CDR1 is SGHDT and CDR2 is FRDEAV. The CDR3 spans 15 residues. The CDR3 is CASSFFRGNYAEQFF. The covered CDR3 bases are TGTGCCAGCAGTTTTTTCAGGGGGAACTATGCTGAGCAGTTC.

As concerns this clone: The genes and germline here are from mouse. The CDR3 here is CASSLGGGGTEVFF. The covered CDR3 bases are TGTGCCAGCAGTCTGGGAGGGGGCGGCACAGAAGTCTTC. The J gene is TRBJ1-1, the V gene TRBV26; 7 bases fit TRBD1. The read stops 1 residue short of the end of the CDR3; the missing end is completed from the germline J gene. J lost 4 bases, V lost 2 bases, and 4 bases had no gene match. This CDR3 is 14 amino acids long. The V gene's germline CDR1 is KGHPV and CDR2 FQNQEV (reference sequence).

Details on this clone: The gene names here belong to mouse. Coverage ceases 1 residue before the CDR3 finishes, and the germline J gene fills in the end. The chain links TRBV23 to TRBJ2-5; the D call of TRBD2 is as the table states it, not checked on the DNA. CDR1 and CDR2 (germline): KGHTA, FQNQQP. This CDR3 region has 16 residues. The part of the CDR3 DNA that was read is TGCTCCAGCAGTCAATCGGGACTGGGGGTCCAAGACACCCAGTAC. This sequence encodes CSSSQSGLGVQDTQY. The full CDR3 sequence reads CSSSQSGLGVQDTQYF.

On this clone: The gene symbols are mouse symbols. The CDR3 end is not reached by the read, which stops 1 residue before it; the germline J gene fills it in. This sequence joins TRBV26 and TRBJ2-4; 7 bases are shared with TRBD1. The V and J ends lost 2 bases and 8 bases, in that order; junction bases with no gene match: 1. This CDR3 is built from 12 residues. CDR1 is KGHPV, CDR2 FQNQEV, per germline (reference sequence). The CDR3 reads CASSLAGGTLYF. The CDR3 bases that were read are TGTGCCAGCAGTCTGGCAGGGGGCACCTTGTAC.

On this clone itself: Genes here carry mouse names. The DNA read from the CDR3 is TGTGCCAGCAGACCGGGACAGGGGGGAAACACAGAAGTCTTC. It is translated as CASRPGQGGNTEVF. The complete CDR3 sequence is CASRPGQGGNTEVFF. The rearrangement joins TRBV26 to TRBJ1-1; 11 nucleotides agree with TRBD1. Read data end 1 residue before the CDR3 end; the end is taken from the germline J gene. Germline-derived CDR1 and CDR2 are KGHPV and FQNQEV (reference sequence). This CDR3 has 15 amino acids. The junction had 4 bases not matched to a gene; V was cut back by 6 bases and J by 1 base.

About this clone itself: Mouse gene names apply. From the germline J gene comes the end of the CDR3, since the read stops 1 residue before it. The chain carries TRBV26 and TRBJ2-7; 9 nucleotides match TRBD2. Germline lookup yields CDR1 KGHPV and CDR2 FQNQEV (reference sequence). The CDR3 covers 15 residues. Unmatched junction bases numbered 4, after V lost 4 bases and J lost 0 bases. Incomplete CDR3 DNA: TGTGCCAGCAGTCCGGGACTGGGCAGCTCCTATGAACAGTAC. This encodes CASSPGLGSSYEQY. The whole CDR3 protein reads CASSPGLGSSYEQYF. The full variable domain, completed using reference TRBV26 and TRBJ2-7, is NSKVIQTPRYLVKGQGQKAKMRCIPEKGHPVVFWYQQNKNNEFKFLINFQNQEVLQQIDMTEKRFSAECPSNSPCSLEIQSSEAGDSALYLCASSPGLGSSYEQYFGPGTRLTVL.

Details on this clone: The listed genes are named as in mouse. The read ends 1 residue before the CDR3 terminus; that terminus is restored from the germline J gene. This chain links TRBV3 with TRBJ1-4; 8 bases are a match to TRBD1. The V gene's germline CDR1 is SNHLY and CDR2 FYNGKV (reference sequence). With V trimmed by 4 bases and J by 7 bases, 2 bases remained unmatched. CDR3 length equals 13 residues. The chain's CDR3 is CASSSQGAERLFF. The CDR3 bases that were read are TGTGCCAGCAGCTCGCAGGGGGCCGAAAGATTATTT.

On this clone itself: These gene names are mouse names. Read sequence stops 1 residue before the CDR3 end, and the germline J gene provides the missing end. The chain combines TRBV23 with TRBJ2-7; TRBD2, as called in the table, went unchecked against the DNA. This CDR3 contains 15 residues. The V gene's germline CDR1 is KGHTA and CDR2 FQNQQP. The covered CDR3 bases are TGCTCCAGCAGTCACCCCGGGACTGGGGGGAGAGAACAGTAC. It translates to CSSSHPGTGGREQY. From start to end, the CDR3 is CSSSHPGTGGREQYF.